This TCR beta chain derives from a study of CD8+CD57+ T cells in acquired aplastic anemia (dated by TCRdb to about 2018). In the study overall: DNA extracted from sorted CD4+ and CD8+ cells had a mean of 3.2 ug, with a range of roughly 0.17 to 27.4 ug. CD8+CD57+ expansion was defined as a frequency above the mean frequency observed in healthy subjects. The study at large found these results: Roughly 30 CD8+ CDR3 sequences were shared between patients and controls but appeared highly expressed in patients and within their immunodominant clones. Patients and healthy controls showed no significant difference in CD8+ Simpson's diversity (P=0.060).

On this clonotype itself: Its target antigen remains unknown. Base qualities were left out, and no much larger clone turns up one base away.

The patients picked for sequencing were ones in whom flow cytometry had shown an expansion of CD8+CD57+ cells. All patients had severe acquired aplastic anemia diagnosed by International Study of Aplastic Anemia and Agranulocytosis and Camitta criteria. Patients had received no therapy at the time of blood sampling. The study deep-sequenced TCR repertoires of sorted CD4+ and CD8+ blood T cells from severe aplastic anemia patients and healthy subjects. In the USA, patient enrollment took place under clinicaltrials.gov protocols 00001620, 01623167, 00001397, 00071045, 00081523 and 00961064. Ficoll-Paque density gradient centrifugation was used to isolate peripheral blood mononuclear cells. Before DNA extraction, CD4+ and CD8+ T cells were sorted with FACS or magnetic beads. Genomic DNA was used as template for profiling of TCR beta VDJ combinations and CDR3 sequences. An Illumina HiSeq 2000 was the platform used for TCR repertoire sequencing. The authors' pipeline ran thus. TRBV/TRBJ rearrangement plots, CDR3 size and DJ length profiles, and Simpson's diversity index were used to evaluate the repertoires. The immunodominant clone was defined as the most abundant DNA sequence in deep sequencing data. CDR3 amino acid sequences were screened for sharing across subjects and compared with published repertoires and the VDJdb database. TCRdb reprocessing: public reads trimmed at Q25 with fastp, clones called with MiXCR, in-frame beta chains kept. Here each entry gathers all rows of one CDR3 protein and keeps the most common genes and DNA. V and J calls and clone size were set by TCRdb, not the authors. A total of approximately 170,000 distinct CDR3 sequences appear in this sample, around 47% of them only once. 3% to 4% of the sample rests with the top ten.

The CDR3, from cysteine to phenylalanine, totals 15 residues. Solely the CDR3 DNA is kept, with 45 bases framed from the first base. CDR1 is given as MGHDK and CDR2 as SYGVNS, both from the germline V gene. Here V drops 6 bases and J drops 9 bases, and the junction holds 10 bases not matched to any gene. The rearrangement combines TRBV25-1 with TRBJ2-4, and TRBD1 matches 11 of the central bases. Sequences were obtained from sorted CD4+, CD8+, or CD8+CD57+ T cells (not recorded which) from PBMCs. This clonotype originated in a human donor with aplastic anemia. In nucleotide form, the sequence is TGTGCCAGCAGCGTACCGGGACAGGGGGGTCCCATTCAGTACTTC. This gives the protein CASSVPGQGGPIQYF.